The 2 T cell receptor beta chains given below trace back to one sample, sequenced in a study of T cell changes during pregnancy in multiple sclerosis. TCRdb keeps only in-frame clones here, not all; method: immunoSEQ multiplex PCR. The sample consists of around 24,000 clones, about nine tenths of them appearing once. The sample in question was CD8+ T cells from peripheral blood mononuclear cells, obtained in the first trimester of pregnancy. These receptors all stem from a female donor in good health, enrolled as a control in a pregnancy study.

The rearrangement links TRBV7-3 to TRBJ1-1; D possibly corresponds to TRBD1 (6 bases). The V gene lost 5 bases and the J gene lost 0 bases, with 13 bases spanning the gap. Germline CDR1 SGHTA, CDR2 FQGTGA. This CDR3 has 15 amino acids. The CDR3 DNA reads TGTGCCAGCAGCCCAAGCGGGGGGCTGAACACTGAAGCTTTCTTT. Its translation is CASSPSGGLNTEAFF.

In DNA form, the CDR3 reads TGTGCCAGCAGTTTTCGGGACAGCGGCCTGGAGCAGTACTTC. Amino acids: CASSFRDSGLEQYF. The chain recombines TRBV7-9 with TRBJ2-7, with 7 bases that match TRBD1. The CDR3 loop spans 14 amino acids. CDR1 and CDR2 from the germline V gene are SEHNR and FQNEAQ (reference sequence). The V gene end was trimmed by 6 bases and the J gene end by 7 bases; junction bases not matched to a gene: 12.